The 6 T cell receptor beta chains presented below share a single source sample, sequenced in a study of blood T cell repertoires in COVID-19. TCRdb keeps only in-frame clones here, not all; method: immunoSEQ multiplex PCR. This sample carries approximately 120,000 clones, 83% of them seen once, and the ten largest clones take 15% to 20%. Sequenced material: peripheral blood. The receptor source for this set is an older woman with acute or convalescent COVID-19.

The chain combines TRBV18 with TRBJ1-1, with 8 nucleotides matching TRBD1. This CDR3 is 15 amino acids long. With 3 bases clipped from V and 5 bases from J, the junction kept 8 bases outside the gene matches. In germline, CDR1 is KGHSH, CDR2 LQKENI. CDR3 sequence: CASSPGQAVWTEAFF. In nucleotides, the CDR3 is TGTGCCAGCTCACCGGGACAGGCGGTGTGGACTGAAGCTTTCTTT.

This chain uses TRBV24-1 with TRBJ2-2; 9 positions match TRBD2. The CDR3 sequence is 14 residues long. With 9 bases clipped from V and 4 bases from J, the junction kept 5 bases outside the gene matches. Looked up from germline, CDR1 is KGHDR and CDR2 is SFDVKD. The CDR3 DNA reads TGTGCCACCGAGAAGCGGGGGGTCACCGGGGAGCTGTTTTTT. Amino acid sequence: CATEKRGVTGELFF.

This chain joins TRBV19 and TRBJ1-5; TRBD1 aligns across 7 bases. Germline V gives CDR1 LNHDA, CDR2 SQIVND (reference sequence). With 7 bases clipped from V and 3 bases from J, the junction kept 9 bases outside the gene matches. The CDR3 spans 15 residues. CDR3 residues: CASTAGQRFNQPQHF. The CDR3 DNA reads TGTGCCAGTACCGCGGGACAGAGATTCAATCAGCCCCAGCATTTT.

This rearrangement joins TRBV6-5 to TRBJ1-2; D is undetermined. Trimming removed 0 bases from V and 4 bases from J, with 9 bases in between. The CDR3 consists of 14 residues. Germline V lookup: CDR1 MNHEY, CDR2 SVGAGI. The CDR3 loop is CASSYSRDFYGYTF. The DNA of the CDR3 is TGTGCCAGCAGTTACTCGAGGGATTTCTATGGCTACACCTTC.

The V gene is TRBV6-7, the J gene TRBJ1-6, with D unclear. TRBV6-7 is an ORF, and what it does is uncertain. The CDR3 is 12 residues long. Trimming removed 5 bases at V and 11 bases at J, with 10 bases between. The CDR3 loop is CASSHFVAPLHF. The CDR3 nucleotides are TGTGCCAGCAGTCACTTCGTCGCACCCCTCCACTTT.

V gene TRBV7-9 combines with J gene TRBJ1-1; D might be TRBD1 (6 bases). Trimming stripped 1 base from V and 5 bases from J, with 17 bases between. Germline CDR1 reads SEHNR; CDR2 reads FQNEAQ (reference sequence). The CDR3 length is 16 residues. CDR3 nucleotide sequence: TGTGCCAGCAGCTTAGAGCCCCTGAGGGGGAGAACTGAAGCTTTCTTT. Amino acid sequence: CASSLEPLRGRTEAFF.